The 28 T cell receptor beta chains below were found in one sample sequenced in a study of OX40 agonist ivuxolimab in advanced cancers. This table comes from immunoSEQ multiplex PCR, and its TCRdb copy is limited to in-frame clones, with some not included. Found here are under 90,000 clones, 80% to 95% of them singletons; the top ten hold more than 0.3%. The sequenced sample was CD4+ or CD8+ T cells sorted from blood, obtained in a trial of the OX40 agonist ivuxolimab. Receptors originate from an adult with an advanced solid tumor such as melanoma, head and neck, liver or kidney cancer.

The chain is built from TRBV9 and TRBJ2-2; tentative D call: TRBD1 (6 bases). The germline V gene encodes CDR1 SGDLS and CDR2 YYNGEE. This CDR3 contains 16 residues. V was shortened by 0 bases and J by 6 bases, with 15 bases between the two germline ends. CDR3 amino acids: CASSVGPPGAPGELFF. CDR3 coding DNA: TGTGCCAGCAGCGTAGGGCCCCCAGGGGCTCCCGGGGAGCTGTTTTTT.

The chain has TRBV29-1 and TRBJ2-7, with D perhaps given as TRBD1 or TRBD2 (5 bases each). From germline, CDR1 is SQVTM and CDR2 ANQGSEA. Trimming took 1 base from V and 6 from J, leaving 16 bases between them. CDR3 length equals 14 residues. The CDR3 sequence is CSVEVGTTAGEQYF. CDR3 in DNA: TGCAGCGTTGAAGTAGGGACCACGGCCGGCGAGCAGTACTTC.

The V call is TRBV7-3, the J call TRBJ2-7; the D gene is possibly TRBD1 (6 bases). The germline CDR1 and CDR2 sequences are SGHTA and FQGTGA. CDR3 length equals 13 residues. Trimming pared 9 bases from V and 5 bases from J, leaving 17 bases between. The CDR3 protein is CASSVGAFNEQYF. The CDR3, as DNA: TGTGCCAGTTCCGTGGGGGCATTTAACGAGCAGTACTTC.

In its sample, this clone was seen a few times. The chain carries TRBV5-4 and TRBJ2-5; 10 positions match TRBD2. Germline V gene lookup returns CDR1 SGHNT and CDR2 YYREEE (reference sequence). CDR3 size: 14 residues. Unmatched junction bases numbered 3, after V lost 4 bases and J lost 3 bases. The CDR3 region has the DNA TGTGCCAGCAGCACCGGACTAGCGGAAGAGACCCAGTACTTC. Translation: CASSTGLAEETQYF.

The rearrangement joins TRBV6-5 to TRBJ2-1; 10 nucleotides line up with TRBD2. Germline values: CDR1 MNHEY, CDR2 SVGAGI. This CDR3 region has 14 residues. V shed 7 bases and J 5 bases; nucleotides not matched to a gene: 5. The chain's CDR3 is CASKTGLANNEQFF. The CDR3, as DNA: TGTGCCAGCAAGACGGGACTAGCGAACAATGAGCAGTTCTTC.

This clone was detected once. CDR3 sequence reads: CASSYPPPSSYEQYF. In DNA form, the CDR3 reads TGTGCCAGCAGTTATCCTCCTCCGAGCTCCTACGAGCAGTACTTC. The rearrangement uses TRBV6-6 and TRBJ2-7, with unresolved D. Germline lookup yields CDR1 MNHNY and CDR2 SVGAGI (reference sequence). With 3 bases removed from V and 0 bases from J, the gap between germline ends came to 12 bases. The CDR3 spans 15 residues.

V and J are TRBV6-5 and TRBJ2-2; no clear D gene. Deletions cut 7 bases from V and 6 bases from J, with 12 bases between. Per the germline V gene, CDR1 is MNHEY and CDR2 is SVGAGI. The CDR3 covers 13 residues. CDR3 DNA: TGTGCCAGCACCTACGATCGGGCCGGGGAGCTGTTTTTT. Translating gives CASTYDRAGELFF.

The rearrangement uses TRBV10-2 and TRBJ2-3; 7 bases are shared with TRBD1. V trimming: 3 bases; J trimming: 6 bases; junction bases outside the gene matches: 0. This CDR3 has 12 amino acids. Per germline, CDR1 WSHSY and CDR2 SAAADI. CDR3 sequence reads: CASSEQGDTQYF. The CDR3 DNA sequence: TGCGCCAGCAGTGAACAGGGGGATACGCAGTATTTT.

The chain joins TRBV27 to TRBJ1-5, with a possible D match to TRBD1 (5 bases). Germline V CDR1 and CDR2: MNHEY, SMNVEV (reference sequence). The CDR3 extends over 15 amino acids. V dropped 1 base and J dropped 0 bases, with 7 bases sitting between them. The CDR3 here is CASSLFRDSNQPQHF. As DNA, the CDR3 is TGTGCCAGCAGTTTATTCAGGGATAGCAATCAGCCCCAGCATTTT.

This clone was picked up a small number of times. The V and J genes are TRBV18 and TRBJ1-4; D may be TRBD1 (5 bases). Trimming took 8 bases from V and 2 from J, leaving 12 bases between them. The CDR3 loop spans 14 amino acids. The germline CDR1 and CDR2 sequences are KGHSH and LQKENI. The CDR3 DNA reads as TGTGCCAGCCAAGGAGGGGCTACTAATGAAAAACTGTTTTTT. Translation: CASQGGATNEKLFF.

This chain links TRBV5-4 with TRBJ2-5; TRBD2 agrees at 8 bases. This CDR3 is 14 amino acids long. V shed 0 bases, J shed 4 bases, and the junction held 2 bases outside the gene matches. CDR1 and CDR2 from the germline V gene are SGHNT and YYREEE (reference sequence). The CDR3 DNA follows: TGTGCCAGCAGCTTGGTCGGGAGGGGAGAGACCCAGTACTTC. Amino acid sequence: CASSLVGRGETQYF.

As regards this clone: Lacking the conserved final phenylalanine or tryptophan, this CDR3 likely reflects a read error. The V call is TRBV10-3, the J call TRBJ2-4; D gene ambiguous. The CDR3 runs to 15 residues. Trimming stripped 0 bases from V and 3 bases from J, with 9 bases between. Germline loops: CDR1 ENHRY, CDR2 SYGVKD. Written as DNA, the CDR3 is TGTGCCATCAGTGAGTCAACAGCCAACAAAAACATTCAGTACCTC. This gives the protein CAISESTANKNIQYL.

Notes on this clone: This same CDR3 is encoded by further DNA sequences in the sample. The chain has TRBV18 and TRBJ2-5, with D uncertain. The ends were cut back, 3 bases at V and 0 bases at J, with 5 bases in the middle. This CDR3 contains 13 residues. CDR1 KGHSH and CDR2 LQKENI come from the germline V gene. The CDR3 reads CASSPSYQETQYF. As DNA, the CDR3 is TGTGCCAGCTCACCCTCGTACCAAGAGACCCAGTACTTC.

CDR3 bases: TGCGCCAGCAGCTTGTTCCAGGATGCAACTAATGAAAAACTGTTTTTT. Its protein is CASSLFQDATNEKLFF. The chain uses TRBV5-1 and TRBJ1-4; unclear D gene. The CDR3 totals 16 residues. Germline CDR1 reads SGHRS; CDR2 reads YFSETQ. Trimming cost V 1 base and J 0 bases, with 10 bases left between them.

This clone was detected only once. This chain uses TRBV6-6 with TRBJ2-5; possible D gene TRBD2, 7 bases. CDR3 length: 14 residues. V was trimmed by 5 bases and J by 1 base, leaving 11 bases between them. Germline CDR1 MNHNY, CDR2 SVGAGI (reference sequence). CDR3 coding DNA: TGTGCCAGCAGTCCCCGGGGGGCCCAAGAGACCCAGTACTTC. Encoded protein: CASSPRGAQETQYF.

The rearrangement links TRBV5-4 to TRBJ2-7; D remains ambiguous. Looked up from germline, CDR1 is SGHNT and CDR2 is YYREEE (reference sequence). CDR3 length: 14 residues. Trimming removed 2 bases from V and 1 base from J, with 10 bases in between. Here the CDR3 reads CASSLREGSYEQYF. CDR3 nucleotide sequence: TGTGCCAGCAGCTTACGAGAAGGTTCCTACGAGCAGTACTTC.

The chain uses TRBV10-3 and TRBJ2-7, with 7 bases that match TRBD1. Germline V gene sequence: CDR1 ENHRY, CDR2 SYGVKD. V shed 10 bases, J shed 3 bases, and the junction held 6 bases outside the gene matches. The CDR3 totals 12 residues. The CDR3 DNA follows: TGTGCCAGCGGACAGGATTACTACGAGCAGTACTTC. It is translated as CASGQDYYEQYF.

V gene TRBV19 combines with J gene TRBJ2-2; 11 nucleotides line up with TRBD2. Germline V gene sequence: CDR1 LNHDA, CDR2 SQIVND (reference sequence). This CDR3 has 16 residues. The trim removed 7 bases at V and 5 bases at J, leaving 9 bases unmatched. The CDR3 sequence: CASIGRLAGSTGELFF. The CDR3 region has the DNA TGTGCCAGTATTGGCAGACTAGCGGGATCAACCGGGGAGCTGTTTTTT.

This sequence joins TRBV10-1 and TRBJ2-2, with D uncertain. The CDR3 has 14 residues. Looked up from germline, CDR1 is WNHNN and CDR2 is SYGVQD (reference sequence). Trimming left V 6 bases short and J 0 bases short, with 8 bases between. The CDR3 region has the DNA TGCGCCAGCAGGGCAAACGCGAACACCGGGGAGCTGTTTTTT. This translates into CASRANANTGELFF.

This rearrangement joins TRBV9 to TRBJ2-5, with D possibly being TRBD1 (5 bases). Looked up from germline, CDR1 is SGDLS and CDR2 is YYNGEE. The CDR3 loop spans 13 amino acids. With 4 bases removed from V and 1 base from J, the gap between germline ends came to 8 bases. CDR3 DNA: TGTGCCAGCAGCCCCAGGGTCCAAGAGACCCAGTACTTC. Translated, it gives CASSPRVQETQYF.

V usage is TRBV27 and J usage is TRBJ1-1; 7 nucleotides align to TRBD1. The junction had 4 bases not matched to a gene; V was cut back by 6 bases and J by 3 bases. This CDR3 has 13 amino acids. Germline V gene sequence: CDR1 MNHEY, CDR2 SMNVEV (reference sequence). The CDR3 bases are TGTGCCAGCAGGACCACAGGGGACACTGAAGCTTTCTTT. Translation gives CASRTTGDTEAFF.

V is TRBV6-5 and J is TRBJ1-1; D perhaps matches TRBD1 (5 bases). Germline CDR1 and CDR2: MNHEY and SVGAGI. Trimming removed 6 bases from V and 1 base from J, with 9 bases in between. The CDR3 runs to 13 residues. The CDR3 nucleotides are TGTGCCAGCAGCCCACAGGAGAACACTGAAGCTTTCTTT. This translates into CASSPQENTEAFF.

The chain couples TRBV7-3 to TRBJ2-2; a possible D gene is TRBD1 (6 bases). Germline lookup yields CDR1 SGHTA and CDR2 FQGTGA. Trimming took 8 bases from V and 7 from J, leaving 11 bases between them. The CDR3 totals 12 residues. CDR3 residues: CASGPGDGELFF. The CDR3 DNA reads TGTGCCAGCGGGCCAGGGGACGGGGAGCTGTTTTTT.

Here the CDR3 reads CASSLAGHPDTQYF. CDR3 in DNA: TGTGCCAGCAGCTTAGCAGGGCACCCAGATACGCAGTATTTT. V gene TRBV7-2 combines with J gene TRBJ2-3; D is undetermined. V lost 0 bases to trimming and J lost 4 bases, with 8 bases between them. The V gene's germline CDR1 is SGHTA and CDR2 FQGNSA. This CDR3 comprises 14 residues.

The rearrangement uses TRBV30 and TRBJ2-7, with no clear D. The CDR3 covers 12 residues. Trimming left V 0 bases short and J 4 bases short, with 7 bases between. The germline CDR1 and CDR2 sequences are GTSNPN and SVGIG (reference sequence). CDR3 in amino acids: CAWSVEGYEQYF. CDR3 nucleotide sequence: TGTGCCTGGAGTGTAGAAGGGTACGAGCAGTACTTC. The full variable domain, its missing parts supplied by reference TRBV30 and TRBJ2-7, is SQTIHQWPATLVQPVGSPLSLECTVEGTSNPNLYWYRQAAGRGLQLLFYSVGIGQISSEVPQNLSASRPQDRQFILSSKKLLLSDSGFYLCAWSVEGYEQYFGPGTRLTVT.

In its sample, this clone was seen once. CDR3 protein: CASSPGESSYEQYF. CDR3 sequence (DNA): TGTGCCAGCTCACCAGGAGAAAGCTCCTACGAGCAGTACTTC. The chain links TRBV18 to TRBJ2-7; D gene ambiguous. The V and J ends lost 2 bases and 0 bases respectively, with 8 bases between them. CDR1 KGHSH and CDR2 LQKENI come from the germline V gene. This CDR3 has 14 residues.

The chain couples TRBV27 to TRBJ2-7; no definite D call. Germline CDR1 and CDR2: MNHEY and SMNVEV (reference sequence). The V end was cut by 5 bases, the J end by 0 bases, with 14 bases between. The CDR3 has 15 residues. CDR3 bases: TGTGCCAGCAGTACGCAATTAACTACCTCCTACGAGCAGTACTTC. It codes for CASSTQLTTSYEQYF.

This clone was seen a few times. The rearrangement links TRBV4-2 to TRBJ1-5, with D tentatively TRBD1 (6 bases). Trimming shortened V by 1 base and J by 2 bases, and 15 bases separated the two germline ends. Germline V gives CDR1 LGHNA, CDR2 YNFKEQ. The CDR3 runs 17 residues. CDR3 DNA: TGTGCCAGCAGCCAAGTTCGTCAGGGGACTGGCAATCAGCCCCAGCATTTT. Translation: CASSQVRQGTGNQPQHF.